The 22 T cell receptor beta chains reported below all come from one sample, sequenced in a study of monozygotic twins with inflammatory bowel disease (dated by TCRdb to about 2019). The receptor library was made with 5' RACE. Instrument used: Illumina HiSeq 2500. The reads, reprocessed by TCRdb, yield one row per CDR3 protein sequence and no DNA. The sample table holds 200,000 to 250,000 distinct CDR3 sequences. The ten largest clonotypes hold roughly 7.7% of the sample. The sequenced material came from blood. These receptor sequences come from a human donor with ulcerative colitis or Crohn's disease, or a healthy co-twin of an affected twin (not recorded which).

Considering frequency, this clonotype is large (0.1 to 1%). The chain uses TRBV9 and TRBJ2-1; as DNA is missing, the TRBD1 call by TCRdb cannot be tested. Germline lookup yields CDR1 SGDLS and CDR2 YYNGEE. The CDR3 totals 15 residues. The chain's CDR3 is CASSVETGNYNEQFF.

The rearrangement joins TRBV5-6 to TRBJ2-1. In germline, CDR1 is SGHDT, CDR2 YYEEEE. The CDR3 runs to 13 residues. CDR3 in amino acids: CASSGRVRNEQFF.

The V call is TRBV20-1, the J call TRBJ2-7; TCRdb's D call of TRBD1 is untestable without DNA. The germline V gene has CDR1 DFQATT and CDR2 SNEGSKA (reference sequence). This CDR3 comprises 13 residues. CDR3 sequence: CSASGQGSYEQYF.

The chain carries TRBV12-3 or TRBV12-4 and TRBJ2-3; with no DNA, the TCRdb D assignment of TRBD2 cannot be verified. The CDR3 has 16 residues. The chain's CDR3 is CASSPVRGGTTDTQYF.

The CDR3 sequence: CARSSSGRGNEQFF. This chain joins TRBV30 and TRBJ2-1; TCRdb's D gene call, TRBD2, goes unchecked for lack of DNA. CDR3 length: 14 amino acids. Per germline, CDR1 GTSNPN and CDR2 SVGIG (reference sequence).

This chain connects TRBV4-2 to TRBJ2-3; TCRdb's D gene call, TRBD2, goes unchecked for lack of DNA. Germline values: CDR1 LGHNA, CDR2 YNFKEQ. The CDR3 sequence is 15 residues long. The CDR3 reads CASSQAEGLRGTQYF.

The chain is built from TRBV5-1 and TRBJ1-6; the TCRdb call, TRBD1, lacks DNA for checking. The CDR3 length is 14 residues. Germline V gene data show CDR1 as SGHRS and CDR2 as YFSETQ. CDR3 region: CASSLTGGDSPLHF.

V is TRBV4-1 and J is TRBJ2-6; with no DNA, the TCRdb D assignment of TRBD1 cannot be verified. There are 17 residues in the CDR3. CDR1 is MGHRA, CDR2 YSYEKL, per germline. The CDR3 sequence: CASSQDGLRAGANVLTF.

CDR3 protein: CASSTGINYGHTF. This rearrangement joins TRBV5-5 to TRBJ1-2; TCRdb's D gene call, TRBD1, goes unchecked for lack of DNA. This CDR3 comprises 13 residues. The V gene's germline CDR1 is SGHKS and CDR2 YYEKEE (reference sequence).

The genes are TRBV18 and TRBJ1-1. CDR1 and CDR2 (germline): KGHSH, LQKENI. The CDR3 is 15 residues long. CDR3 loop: CASSPVQNKNTEAFF.

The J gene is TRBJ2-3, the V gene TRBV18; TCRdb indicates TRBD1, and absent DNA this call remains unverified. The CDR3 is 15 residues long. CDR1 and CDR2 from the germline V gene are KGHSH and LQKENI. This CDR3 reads CASSPIPGNTDTQYF. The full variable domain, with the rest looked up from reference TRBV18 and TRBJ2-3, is NAGVMQNPRHLVRRRGQEARLRCSPMKGHSHVYWYRQLPEEGLKFMVYLQKENIIDESGMPKERFSAEFPKEGPSILRIQQVVRGDSAAYFCASSPIPGNTDTQYFGPGTRLTVL.

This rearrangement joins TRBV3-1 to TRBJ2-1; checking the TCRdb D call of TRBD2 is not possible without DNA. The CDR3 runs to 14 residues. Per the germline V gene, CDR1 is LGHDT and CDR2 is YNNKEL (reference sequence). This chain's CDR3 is CASRRSGGINEQFF.

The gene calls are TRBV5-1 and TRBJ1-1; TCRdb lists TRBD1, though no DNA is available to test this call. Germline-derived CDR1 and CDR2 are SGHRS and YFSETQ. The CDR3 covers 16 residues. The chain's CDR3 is CASSLGQGADRTEAFF.

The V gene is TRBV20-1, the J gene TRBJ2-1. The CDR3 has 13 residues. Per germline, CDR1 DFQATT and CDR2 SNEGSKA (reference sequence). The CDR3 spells CSATAVQSNEQFF.

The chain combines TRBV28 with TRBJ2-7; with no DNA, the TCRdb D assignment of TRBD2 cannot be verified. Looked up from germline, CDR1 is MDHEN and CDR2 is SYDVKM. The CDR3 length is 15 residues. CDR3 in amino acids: CASSLRTSGNYEQYF.

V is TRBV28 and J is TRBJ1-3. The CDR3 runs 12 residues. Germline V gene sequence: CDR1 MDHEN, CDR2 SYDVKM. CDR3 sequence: CASTMRGNTIYF.

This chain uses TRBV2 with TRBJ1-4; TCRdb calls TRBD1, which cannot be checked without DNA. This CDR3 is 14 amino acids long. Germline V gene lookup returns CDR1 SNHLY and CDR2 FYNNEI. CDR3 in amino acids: CASSGTSTRGKLFF.

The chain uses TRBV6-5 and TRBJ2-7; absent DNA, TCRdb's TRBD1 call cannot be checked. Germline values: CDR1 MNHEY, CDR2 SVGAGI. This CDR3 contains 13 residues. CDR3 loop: CASSYSGQREQYF.

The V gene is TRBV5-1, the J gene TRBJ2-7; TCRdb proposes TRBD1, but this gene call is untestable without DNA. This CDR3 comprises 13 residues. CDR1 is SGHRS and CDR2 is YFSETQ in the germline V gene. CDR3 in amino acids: CASGPDRAYEQYF.

The CDR3 sequence is CASSLTGGPNTGELFF. V usage is TRBV12-3 or TRBV12-4 and J usage is TRBJ2-2; checking the TCRdb D call of TRBD2 is not possible without DNA. This CDR3 is 16 amino acids long.

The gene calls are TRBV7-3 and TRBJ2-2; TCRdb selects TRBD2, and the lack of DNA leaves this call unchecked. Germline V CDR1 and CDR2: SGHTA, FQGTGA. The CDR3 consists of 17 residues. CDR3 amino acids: CASSSWEAGINTGELFF.

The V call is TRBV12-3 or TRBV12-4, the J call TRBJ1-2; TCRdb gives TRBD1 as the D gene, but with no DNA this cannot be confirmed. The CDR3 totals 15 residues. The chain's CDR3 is CASSLYAGGDYGYTF.